The present T cell receptor (beta chain) was sequenced within a study of radiotherapy plus CTLA-4 blockade in lung cancer. Study at large: Objective responses arose in around a sixth of patients, and approximately 31% experienced disease control.

Study-wide findings and caveats: Subsequent to radiotherapy plus ipilimumab, tumor-derived TCR clones underwent expansion in blood. Reportedly, early blood T cell clone dynamics best predicted response, with interferon-beta.

As regards this clone: Its antigen is unidentified.

Generated by immunoSEQ multiplex PCR, the TCRdb table keeps only in-frame clones and is missing some. This table has roughly 53,000 clones, roughly three quarters appearing once. This CDR3 has 15 amino acids. The V end lost 5 bases, the J end lost 5 bases, and 18 bases lay between the germline ends. Germline V CDR1 and CDR2: SEHNR, FQNEAQ (reference sequence). The sample was peripheral blood, taken from a patient treated with radiotherapy plus ipilimumab. The source is a human donor with non-small cell lung cancer who had a partial response to radiotherapy plus ipilimumab. The V call is TRBV7-9, the J call TRBJ1-1; D is perhaps TRBD1 (6 bases). The CDR3 is CASSEPTGRNTEAFF. In DNA, the CDR3 is TGTGCCAGCAGCGAGCCGACAGGTAGGAATACTGAAGCTTTCTTT.